The entry below gives a single TCR beta chain sequence along with its context. Source study methods: Amplification of reference gene primers was used by the study to estimate nucleated cell counts. Sequencing was performed with immunoSEQ multiplex PCR; in TCRdb, only in-frame clones are kept and a portion is missing. That table supplies the V and J calls and clone size; D and trimming were determined from the DNA. The sample has approximately 70,000 clones; roughly 86% are singletons. This entry belongs to a study of blood T cell repertoires in COVID-19. Background on the study: Some COVID-19 samples were acute and others convalescent; all came from the United States, Italy and Spain. PBMCs, B-cell-depleted T cells, or T cells provided the cDNA or gDNA that made up the material.

This CDR3 contains 16 residues. Trimming cost V 6 bases and J 7 bases; bases outside gene matches: 8. Germline assignment: CDR1 KGHSH and CDR2 LQKENI. Material: peripheral blood. This TCR derives from a woman aged 70-85 years with acute or convalescent COVID-19. The chain joins TRBV18 to TRBJ2-1; 14 positions agree with TRBD2. DNA for the CDR3: TGTGCCAGCTCCCAACTCGGGACTAGCGGGAGTAATGAGCAGTTCTTC. This translates into CASSQLGTSGSNEQFF. Filled out from reference TRBV18 and TRBJ2-1, the complete variable domain reads NAGVMQNPRHLVRRRGQEARLRCSPMKGHSHVYWYRQLPEEGLKFMVYLQKENIIDESGMPKERFSAEFPKEGPSILRIQQVVRGDSAAYFCASSQLGTSGSNEQFFGPGTRLTVL.